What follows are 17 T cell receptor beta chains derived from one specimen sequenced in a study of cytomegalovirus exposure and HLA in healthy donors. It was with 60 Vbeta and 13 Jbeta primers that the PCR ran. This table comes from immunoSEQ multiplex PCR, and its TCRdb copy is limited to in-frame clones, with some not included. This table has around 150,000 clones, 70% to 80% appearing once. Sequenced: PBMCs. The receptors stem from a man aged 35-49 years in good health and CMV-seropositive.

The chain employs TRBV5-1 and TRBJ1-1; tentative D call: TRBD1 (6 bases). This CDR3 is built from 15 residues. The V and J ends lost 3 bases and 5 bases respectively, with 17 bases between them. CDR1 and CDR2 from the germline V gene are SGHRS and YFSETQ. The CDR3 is CASSWGQGRGTEAFF. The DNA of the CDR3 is TGCGCCAGCAGCTGGGGGCAGGGTAGGGGTACTGAAGCTTTCTTT.

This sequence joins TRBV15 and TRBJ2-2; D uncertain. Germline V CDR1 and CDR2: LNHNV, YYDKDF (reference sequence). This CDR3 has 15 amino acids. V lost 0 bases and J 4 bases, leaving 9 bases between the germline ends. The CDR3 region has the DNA TGTGCCACCAGCAGAGAAGCTCTCGGCACCGGGGAGCTGTTTTTT. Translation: CATSREALGTGELFF.

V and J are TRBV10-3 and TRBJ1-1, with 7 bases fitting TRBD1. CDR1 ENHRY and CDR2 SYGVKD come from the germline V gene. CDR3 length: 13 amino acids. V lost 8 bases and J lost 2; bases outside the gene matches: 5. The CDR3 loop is CAIRQGENTEAFF. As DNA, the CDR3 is TGTGCCATCCGGCAGGGGGAAAACACTGAAGCTTTCTTT.

As DNA, the CDR3 is TGTGCCAGCAGCGTACAGGGGGTAAATGGCTACACCTTC. This sequence encodes CASSVQGVNGYTF. The chain carries TRBV9 and TRBJ1-2, with 7 bases aligning to TRBD1. The CDR3 is 13 amino acids. V lost 1 base, J lost 6 bases, and 3 bases stayed unmatched. CDR1 is SGDLS, CDR2 YYNGEE, per germline.

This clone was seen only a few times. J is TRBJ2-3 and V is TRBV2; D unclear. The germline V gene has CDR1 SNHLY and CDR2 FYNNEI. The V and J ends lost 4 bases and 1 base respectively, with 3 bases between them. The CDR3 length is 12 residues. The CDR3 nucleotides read TGTGCCAGCAGTGCGGGCACAGATACGCAGTATTTT. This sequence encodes CASSAGTDTQYF. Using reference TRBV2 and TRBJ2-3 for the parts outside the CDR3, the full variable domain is EPEVTQTPSHQVTQMGQEVILRCVPISNHLYFYWYRQILGQKVEFLVSFYNNEISEKSEIFDDQFSVERPDGSNFTLKIRSTKLEDSAMYFCASSAGTDTQYFGPGTRLTVL.

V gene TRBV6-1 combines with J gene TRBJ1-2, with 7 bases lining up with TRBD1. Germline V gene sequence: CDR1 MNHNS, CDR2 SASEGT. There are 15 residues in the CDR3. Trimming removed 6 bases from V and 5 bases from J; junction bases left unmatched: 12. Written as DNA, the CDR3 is TGTGCCAGCAGCAGGGACAGCCATCAAGCGTATGGCTACACCTTC. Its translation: CASSRDSHQAYGYTF.

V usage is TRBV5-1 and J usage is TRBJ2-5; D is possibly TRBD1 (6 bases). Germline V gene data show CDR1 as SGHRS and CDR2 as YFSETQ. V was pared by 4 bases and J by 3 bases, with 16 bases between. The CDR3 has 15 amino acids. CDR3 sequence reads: CASSLRTQGEETQYF. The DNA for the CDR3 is TGCGCCAGCAGCCTTCGGACACAGGGCGAAGAGACCCAGTACTTC.

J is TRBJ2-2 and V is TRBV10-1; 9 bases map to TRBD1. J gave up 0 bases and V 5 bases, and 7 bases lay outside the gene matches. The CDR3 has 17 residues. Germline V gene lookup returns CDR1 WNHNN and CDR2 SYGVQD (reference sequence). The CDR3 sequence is CASSLPRTGANTGELFF. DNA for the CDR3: TGCGCCAGCAGTCTCCCCAGGACAGGGGCGAACACCGGGGAGCTGTTTTTT.

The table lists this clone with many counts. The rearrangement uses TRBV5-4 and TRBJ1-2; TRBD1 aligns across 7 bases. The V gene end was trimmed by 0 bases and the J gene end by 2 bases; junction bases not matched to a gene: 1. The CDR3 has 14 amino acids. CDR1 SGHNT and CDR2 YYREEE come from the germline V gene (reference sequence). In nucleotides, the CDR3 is TGTGCCAGCAGCTTGGCGGGACAGAACTATGGCTACACCTTC. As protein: CASSLAGQNYGYTF. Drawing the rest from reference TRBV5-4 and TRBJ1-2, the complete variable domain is ETGVTQSPTHLIKTRGQQVTLRCSSQSGHNTVSWYQQALGQGPQFIFQYYREEENGRGNFPPRFSGLQFPNYSSELNVNALELDDSALYLCASSLAGQNYGYTFGSGTRLTVV.

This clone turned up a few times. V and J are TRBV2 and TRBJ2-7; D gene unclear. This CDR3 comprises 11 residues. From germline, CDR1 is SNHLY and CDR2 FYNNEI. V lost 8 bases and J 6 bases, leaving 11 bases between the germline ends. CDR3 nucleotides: TGTGCCAGCTCACCTCCGGGCGAGCAGTACTTC. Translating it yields CASSPPGEQYF.

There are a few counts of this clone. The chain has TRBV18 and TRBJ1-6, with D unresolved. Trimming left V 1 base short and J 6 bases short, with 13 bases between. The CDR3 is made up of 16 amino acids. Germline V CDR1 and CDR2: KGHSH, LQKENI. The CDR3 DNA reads TGTGCCAGCTCACCACTGGCGGGGTCAGGTAATTCACCCCTCCACTTT. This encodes CASSPLAGSGNSPLHF.

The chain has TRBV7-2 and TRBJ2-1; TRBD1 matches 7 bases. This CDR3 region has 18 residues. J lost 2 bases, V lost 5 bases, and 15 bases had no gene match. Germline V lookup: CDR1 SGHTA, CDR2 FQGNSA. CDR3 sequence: CASSPLPTGRFAYNEQFF. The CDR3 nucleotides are TGTGCCAGCAGCCCTCTCCCGACAGGGCGGTTTGCCTACAATGAGCAGTTCTTC. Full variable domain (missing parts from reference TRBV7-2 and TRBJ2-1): GAGVSQSPSNKVTEKGKDVELRCDPISGHTALYWYRQSLGQGLEFLIYFQGNSAPDKSGLPSDRFSAERTGGSVSTLTIQRTQQEDSAVYLCASSPLPTGRFAYNEQFFGPGTRLTVL.

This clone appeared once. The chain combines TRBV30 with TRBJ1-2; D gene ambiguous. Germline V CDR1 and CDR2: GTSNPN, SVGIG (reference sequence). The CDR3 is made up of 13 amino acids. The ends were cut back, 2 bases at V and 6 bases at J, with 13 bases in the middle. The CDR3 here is CAWSPTENDGYTF. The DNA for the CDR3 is TGTGCCTGGAGTCCTACCGAAAATGATGGCTACACCTTC.

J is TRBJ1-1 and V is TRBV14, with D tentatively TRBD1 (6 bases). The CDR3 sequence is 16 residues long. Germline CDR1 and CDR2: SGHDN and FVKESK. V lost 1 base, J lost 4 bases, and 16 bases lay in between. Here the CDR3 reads CASSQVGGGLSTEAFF. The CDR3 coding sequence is TGTGCCAGCAGCCAAGTCGGGGGGGGCCTCAGCACTGAAGCTTTCTTT.

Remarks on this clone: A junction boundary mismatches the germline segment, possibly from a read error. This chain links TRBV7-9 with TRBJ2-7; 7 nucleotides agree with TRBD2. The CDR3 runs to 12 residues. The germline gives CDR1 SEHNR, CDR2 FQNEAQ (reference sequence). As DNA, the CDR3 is TGTTCCAGCAGCTCTTCCAGCGGGGTTCAGTACTTC. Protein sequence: CSSSSSSGVQYF.

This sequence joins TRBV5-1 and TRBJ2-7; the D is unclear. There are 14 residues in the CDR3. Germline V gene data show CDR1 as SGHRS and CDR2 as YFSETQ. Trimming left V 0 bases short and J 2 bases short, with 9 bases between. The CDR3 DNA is TGCGCCAGCAGCTTGGAACTGCCCCCCTACGAGCAGTACTTC. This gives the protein CASSLELPPYEQYF.

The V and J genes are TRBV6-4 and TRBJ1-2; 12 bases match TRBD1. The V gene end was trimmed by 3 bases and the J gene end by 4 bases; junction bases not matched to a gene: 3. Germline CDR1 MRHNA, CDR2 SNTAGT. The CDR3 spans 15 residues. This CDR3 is CASSETGQGAYGYTF. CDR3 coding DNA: TGTGCCAGCAGTGAGACGGGACAGGGGGCCTATGGCTACACCTTC.